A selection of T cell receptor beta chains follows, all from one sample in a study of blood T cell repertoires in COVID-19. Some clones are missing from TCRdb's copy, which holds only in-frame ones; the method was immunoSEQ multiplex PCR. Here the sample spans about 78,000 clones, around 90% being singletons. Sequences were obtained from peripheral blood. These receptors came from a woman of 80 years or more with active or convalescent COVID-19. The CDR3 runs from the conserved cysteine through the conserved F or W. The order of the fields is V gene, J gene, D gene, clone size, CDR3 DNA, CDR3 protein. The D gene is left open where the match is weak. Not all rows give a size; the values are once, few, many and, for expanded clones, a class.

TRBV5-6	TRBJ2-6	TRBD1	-	TGTGCCAGCAGCCCAGAGACAGGGTTAGCTGGGGCCAACGTCCTGACTTTC	CASSPETGLAGANVLTF
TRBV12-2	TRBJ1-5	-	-	TGTGCAAGTCGCTTAACTGACTCGCCCCAGCATTTT	CASRLTDSPQHF
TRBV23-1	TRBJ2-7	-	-	TGCGCCAGCAGGCCCACAGGGTGGTCCTCCTACGAGCAGTACTTC	CASRPTGWSSYEQYF
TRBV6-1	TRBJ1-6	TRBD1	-	TGTGCCAGCAGTGAGGGGTGGGACAGGGGGCTTACACCCCTCCACTTT	CASSEGWDRGLTPLHF
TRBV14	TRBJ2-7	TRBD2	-	TGTGCCAGCAGCCAAGAGGGGAGGGAACAGCGCTCCTACGAGCAGTACTTC	CASSQEGREQRSYEQYF
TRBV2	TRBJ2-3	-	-	TGTGCCAGCAGTAAAGGGGGGGGCACAGATACGCAGTATTTT	CASSKGGGTDTQYF
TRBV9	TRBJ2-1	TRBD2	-	TGTGCCAGCAGCGTAGGGCAGCGGGGGGTATACAATGAGCAGTTCTTC	CASSVGQRGVYNEQFF
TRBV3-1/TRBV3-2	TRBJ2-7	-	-	TGTGCCAGCAGCCAGGGGGCAATACGTTACGAGCAGTACTTC	CASSQGAIRYEQYF
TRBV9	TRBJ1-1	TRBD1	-	TGTGCCAGCAGCGTAGGGGGACAGGGGTGGAACACTGAAGCTTTCTTT	CASSVGGQGWNTEAFF
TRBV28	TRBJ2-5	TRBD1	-	TGTGCCAGCAGTTCTCCTCCCCCAGGGGGTCAAGAGACCCAGTACTTC	CASSSPPPGGQETQYF
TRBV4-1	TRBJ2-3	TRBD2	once	TGCGCCAGCAGCCTCCCAGCGGGAGCCCTAGATACGCAGTATTTT	CASSLPAGALDTQYF
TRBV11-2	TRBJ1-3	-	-	TGTGCCAGCAGCTTCTCGGGGGCTGGAAACACCATATATTTT	CASSFSGAGNTIYF
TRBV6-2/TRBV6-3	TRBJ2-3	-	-	TGTGCCAGCAGTTGGCAAGACACAGATACGCAGTATTTT	CASSWQDTDTQYF
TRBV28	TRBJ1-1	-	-	TGTGCCCGTCCCCCCGGGGGGAACACTGAAGCTTTCTTT	CARPPGGNTEAFF
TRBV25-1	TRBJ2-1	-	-	TGTGCCAGTACAGTGGGCAATGAGCAGTTCTTC	CASTVGNEQFF
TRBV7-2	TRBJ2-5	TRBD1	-	TGTGCCAGCAGCATAAGACAGGGTCGGCAAGAGACCCAGTACTTC	CASSIRQGRQETQYF
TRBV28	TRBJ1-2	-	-	TGTGCCAGCAGCTCCCCTAACTATGGCTACACCTTC	CASSSPNYGYTF
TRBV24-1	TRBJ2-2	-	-	TGTGCCACCAGGGGGGCTACCGGGGAGCTGTTTTTT	CATRGATGELFF
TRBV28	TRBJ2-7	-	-	TGTGCCAGCAGTTTAATCAACCAGGGCGCCTACGAGCAGTACTTC	CASSLINQGAYEQYF
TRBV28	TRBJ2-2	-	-	TGTGCCATCCGCGCGGGTAACACCGGGGAGCTGTTTTTT	CAIRAGNTGELFF
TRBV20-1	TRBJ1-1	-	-	TGCAGTGCCCACAAGAACACTGAAGCTTTCTTT	CSAHKNTEAFF
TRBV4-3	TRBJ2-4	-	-	TGCGCCAGCAGCCAACGCGGCCTTGGCCAAAACATTCAGTACTTC	CASSQRGLGQNIQYF
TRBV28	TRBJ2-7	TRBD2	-	TGTGCCAGCAGTACTCGACGGGGGGGAATCTACGAGCAGTACTTC	CASSTRRGGIYEQYF
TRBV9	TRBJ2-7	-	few	TGTGCCAGCTCCGCTCGTCCCGGCGAGCAGTACTTC	CASSARPGEQYF
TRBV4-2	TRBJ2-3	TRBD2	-	TGTGCCAGCAGCCATGTCGGACTAGCGGGGGGGTCACGTGATACGCAGTATTTT	CASSHVGLAGGSRDTQYF
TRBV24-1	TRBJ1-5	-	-	TGTGCCACCGGCAGGGCGGGGGCCCAGCATTTT	CATGRAGAQHF
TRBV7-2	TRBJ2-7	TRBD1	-	TGTGCCAGCAGCCTACAGCCGGGACAGGGGGGCGAGCAGTACTTC	CASSLQPGQGGEQYF
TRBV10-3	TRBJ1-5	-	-	TGTGCCGTGGGGGGAGGTGACAATCAGCCCCAGCATTTT	CAVGGGDNQPQHF
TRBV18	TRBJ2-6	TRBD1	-	TGTGCCAGCTCACCTGGACAGGGGGAGTTGAACGTCCTGACTTTC	CASSPGQGELNVLTF
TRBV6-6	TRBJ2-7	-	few	TGTGCCAGCAGTGGCAACTGGCAGGGGCGGTCCTACGAGCAGTACTTC	CASSGNWQGRSYEQYF
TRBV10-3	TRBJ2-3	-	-	TGTGCCATCAGCGAAAGGAGGAACACAGATACGCAGTATTTT	CAISERRNTDTQYF
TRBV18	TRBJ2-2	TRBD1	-	TGTGCCAGCTCACCGAGGACAGGGCCCCCGAACACCGGGGAGCTGTTTTTT	CASSPRTGPPNTGELFF
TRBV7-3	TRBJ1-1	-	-	TGTGCCAGCAGCTTACAGGGAAACACTGAAGCTTTCTTT	CASSLQGNTEAFF
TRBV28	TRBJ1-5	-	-	TGTGCCAGCAGCCCCTTAGCAGGGAACGAAGATCAGCCCCAGCATTTT	CASSPLAGNEDQPQHF
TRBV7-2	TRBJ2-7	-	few	TGTGCCAGCATCCCGGGTAGGGGATCCTACGAGCAGTACTTC	CASIPGRGSYEQYF
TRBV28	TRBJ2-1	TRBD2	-	TGTGCCAGCAGCGGGGTTTGGGACAGAGGGACTAGCGGGAGTAATGAGCAGTTCTTC	CASSGVWDRGTSGSNEQFF
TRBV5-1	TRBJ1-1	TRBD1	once	TGCGCCAGCCGGGGACAGGGAGGTTCCACTGAAGCTTTCTTT	CASRGQGGSTEAFF
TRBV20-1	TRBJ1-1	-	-	TGCAGTGCTAGTCAGGTGAACACTGAAGCTTTCTTT	CSASQVNTEAFF
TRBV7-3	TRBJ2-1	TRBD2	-	TGTGCCAGCAGCCCAGCGGGGGGGCCAAATGAGCAGTTCTTC	CASSPAGGPNEQFF
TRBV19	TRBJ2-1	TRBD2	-	TGTGCCAGTACCCCAAGCGGGGGGTCTTACAATGAGCAGTTCTTC	CASTPSGGSYNEQFF
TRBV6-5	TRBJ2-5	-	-	TGTGCCAGCAGTTACTCGAATAGGGGAGAGACCCAGTACTTC	CASSYSNRGETQYF
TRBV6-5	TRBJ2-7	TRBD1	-	TGTGCCAGCAGTACCCAGACAGGGGGGAGCGACGAGCAGTACTTC	CASSTQTGGSDEQYF
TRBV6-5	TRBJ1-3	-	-	TGTGCCAGCAGTCCCCGGGGAGAAGGAAACACCATATATTTT	CASSPRGEGNTIYF
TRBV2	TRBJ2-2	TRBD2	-	TGTGCCAGCAGGGTAGCGGGATACACCGGGGAGCTGTTTTTT	CASRVAGYTGELFF
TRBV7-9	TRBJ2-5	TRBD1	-	TGTGCCAGCAGCGAGAGACAGGGTATAGAGACCCAGTACTTC	CASSERQGIETQYF
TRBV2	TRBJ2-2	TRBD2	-	TGTGCCAGCAATCTCGACGTGAGACTAGCGGCGACCGGGGAGCTGTTTTTT	CASNLDVRLAATGELFF
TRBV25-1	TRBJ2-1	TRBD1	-	TGTGCCAGCAGTCATCCTTCGGGACAGGGCAGCTACAATGAGCAGTTCTTC	CASSHPSGQGSYNEQFF
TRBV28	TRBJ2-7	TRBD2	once	TGTGCCAGCAGTTCGACCGAACTAGCGGGAGCTCGCGAGCAGTACTTC	CASSSTELAGAREQYF
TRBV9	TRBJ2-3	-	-	TGTGCCAGCAGCGTAGTGTATACGGGTCGCACAGATACGCAGTATTTT	CASSVVYTGRTDTQYF
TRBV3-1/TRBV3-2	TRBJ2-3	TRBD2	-	TGTGCCAGCAGCCAATCTTCTAGCGGGAGAGGGAGCACAGATACGCAGTATTTT	CASSQSSSGRGSTDTQYF
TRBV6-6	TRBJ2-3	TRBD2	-	TGTGCCAGCCGACGACTAGCTAGCACAGATACGCAGTATTTT	CASRRLASTDTQYF
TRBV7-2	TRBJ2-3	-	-	TGTGCCAGCAGCTTAAGCGCGGCCACAGATACGCAGTATTTT	CASSLSAATDTQYF
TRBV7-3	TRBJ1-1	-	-	TGTGCCAGCAGCGCCGGGACTGAAGCTTTCTTT	CASSAGTEAFF
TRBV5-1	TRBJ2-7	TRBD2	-	TGCGCCAGCAGCCCGAGTCCGACTAGCGGGAGACCCTACGAGCAGTACTTC	CASSPSPTSGRPYEQYF